Detailed here is one T cell receptor beta chain. The antigen remains unidentified. TCR beta CDR3 regions were amplified from RNA transcripts. First-round RT-PCR of the TCR CDR3 relied on the HTBI primer set. One entry per CDR3 protein results from TCRdb running MiXCR on the multiplex PCR reads. The sample has a few hundred thousand distinct CDR3 sequences, around 16% seen once. Diagnostic assessment was based on clinical symptoms, serum thyroxine and TRAb, thyroid ultrasound and orbital computed tomography. The data originate from a study of T cells in Graves' hyperthyroidism and ophthalmopathy. General observations from the study: Ophthalmopathy was told apart from stable hyperthyroidism by a 13 V-J model.

This CDR3 region has 13 residues. V lost 6 bases and J lost 9, with 12 bases in between. Germline loops: CDR1 MNHEY, CDR2 SMNVEV (reference sequence). What was sequenced was blood. The genes are TRBV27 and TRBJ1-6; TRBD1 might be the D (6 bases). The receptor comes from a woman in her forties with Graves' ophthalmopathy. Here the CDR3 reads CASRGGGGSPLHF. The DNA of the CDR3 is TGTGCCAGCAGGGGGGGCGGCGGTTCACCCCTCCACTTT.